These 32 T cell receptor beta chains were all obtained from the same sample, sequenced in a study of T-cell reconstitution after alpha-beta-depleted transplantation in children. Researchers prepared the TCRbeta library using unique molecular identifiers, the study reports. TCRdb analysed the PCR reads with MiXCR anew, one entry per CDR3 protein. The sample includes hundreds of thousands of distinct CDR3 sequences, roughly a quarter seen only once; the top ten take 4.8%. This sample comprised PBMCs, mostly from graft donor cells, obtained 360 days after TCRalphabeta/CD19-depleted stem cell transplant. The receptors derive from a female patient aged 2-15 years who had a stem cell transplant for congenital amegakaryocytic thrombocytopenia, so the T cells may come from the graft donor.

This clonotype was counted a few times. The chain employs TRBV24-1 and TRBJ2-1; possibly TRBD1 or TRBD2 for D (6 bases each). Germline assignment: CDR1 KGHDR and CDR2 SFDVKD. The CDR3 runs to 13 residues. V was pared by 3 bases and J by 11 bases, with 13 bases between. The chain's CDR3 is CATSDGGTTKQFF. The CDR3 DNA follows: TGTGCCACCAGTGATGGCGGGACAACTAAGCAGTTCTTC.

The chain uses TRBV4-2 and TRBJ2-1; perhaps TRBD2 as D (6 bases). This CDR3 spans 16 amino acids. V lost 0 bases and J 13 bases, leaving 22 bases between the germline ends. The germline CDR1 and CDR2 sequences are LGHNA and YNFKEQ. Here the CDR3 reads CASSQERASVAGIQFF. In DNA form, the CDR3 reads TGTGCCAGCAGCCAAGAACGGGCTTCGGTTGCGGGGATTCAGTTCTTC.

This clonotype was counted ten times or more. The chain employs TRBV29-1 and TRBJ2-7; perhaps TRBD1 as D (6 bases). Germline CDR1 SQVTM, CDR2 ANQGSEA. This CDR3 comprises 13 residues. V was clipped by 3 bases and J by 7 bases, with 16 bases between them. DNA of the CDR3: TGCAGCGTTGAGGCGTCAGGGGTTGGGGAGCAGTACTTC. Residues: CSVEASGVGEQYF.

This clonotype came up a few times. This rearrangement joins TRBV7-9 to TRBJ2-5; perhaps TRBD2 as D (5 bases). V shed 7 bases and J shed 2 bases, with 14 bases lying between them. The CDR3 loop spans 14 amino acids. The V gene's germline CDR1 is SEHNR and CDR2 FQNEAQ (reference sequence). The CDR3 nucleotides are TGTGCCAGCAATCCGGACTCACATCAAGAGACCCAGTACTTC. Translated, it gives CASNPDSHQETQYF.

This clonotype was counted between two and nine times. The rearrangement uses TRBV5-1 and TRBJ1-1, with D hard to call. The CDR3 has 15 residues. V lost 0 bases to trimming and J lost 4 bases, with 13 bases between them. Germline-derived CDR1 and CDR2 are SGHRS and YFSETQ. This CDR3 is CASSLVLGSSTEAFF. For the CDR3, the DNA is TGCGCCAGCAGCTTGGTTTTGGGGTCGAGCACTGAAGCTTTCTTT.

The V call is TRBV5-1, the J call TRBJ2-3, with 14 bases fitting TRBD2. The V gene's germline CDR1 is SGHRS and CDR2 YFSETQ. The CDR3 runs to 18 residues. J lost 1 base, V lost 0 bases, and 4 bases had no gene match. CDR3 residues: CASSLVGTSGGRTDTQYF. In nucleotides, the CDR3 is TGCGCCAGCAGCTTGGTGGGGACTAGCGGGGGTCGCACAGATACGCAGTATTTT.

In this sample, this clonotype turned up a few times. This chain links TRBV20-1 with TRBJ2-7; no firm D call. V was pared by 0 bases and J by 0 bases, with 21 bases between. Germline loops: CDR1 DFQATT, CDR2 SNEGSKA (reference sequence). CDR3 size: 18 residues. The CDR3 DNA reads TGCAGTGCTAGAGATTTGTTTCGTGGCAGAACCAGCTCCTACGAGCAGTACTTC. Protein product: CSARDLFRGRTSSYEQYF.

The chain is built from TRBV20-1 and TRBJ2-3, with a possible D match to TRBD2 (5 bases). Germline CDR1 DFQATT, CDR2 SNEGSKA (reference sequence). The V gene lost 1 base and the J gene lost 0 bases, with 8 bases spanning the gap. This CDR3 has 14 residues. The CDR3 reads CSARGRGSTDTQYF. DNA for the CDR3: TGCAGTGCTAGAGGCCGCGGGAGCACAGATACGCAGTATTTT.

The chain is built from TRBV10-3 and TRBJ1-2, with 8 bases fitting TRBD1. Germline-derived CDR1 and CDR2 are ENHRY and SYGVKD. The length of the CDR3 is 15 residues. V was clipped by 7 bases and J by 3 bases; unmatched bases: 10. CDR3 loop: CAITDTPGGHYGYTF. For the CDR3, the DNA is TGTGCCATCACGGACACTCCAGGGGGCCACTATGGCTACACCTTC.

This clonotype was counted many times. The chain couples TRBV4-1 to TRBJ1-4; D gene uncertain. The CDR3 loop spans 13 amino acids. CDR1 MGHRA and CDR2 YSYEKL come from the germline V gene. Trimming removed 7 bases at V and 6 bases at J, with 12 bases between. CDR3 DNA sequence: TGCGCCAGCAAGCAGAGGTGGGATGAAAAACTGTTTTTT. Translation: CASKQRWDEKLFF.

This clonotype was detected only once. The chain is built from TRBV20-1 and TRBJ1-5; D might be TRBD1 (6 bases). Trimming removed 7 bases from V and 0 bases from J, with 13 bases in between. In germline, CDR1 is DFQATT, CDR2 SNEGSKA (reference sequence). This CDR3 is built from 14 residues. In nucleotides, the CDR3 is TGCAGTGTGGGCAGGGGTAATAGCAATCAGCCCCAGCATTTT. This gives the protein CSVGRGNSNQPQHF.

The chain employs TRBV29-1 and TRBJ2-7; D gene unclear. Between the trimmed V and J ends, which lost 3 bases and 5 bases, there was a span of 14 bases. CDR1 and CDR2 (germline): SQVTM, ANQGSEA. The CDR3 loop spans 13 amino acids. The CDR3 here is CSVESARRDEQYF. CDR3 in DNA: TGCAGCGTTGAGTCGGCTAGGCGAGACGAGCAGTACTTC.

This chain connects TRBV28 to TRBJ1-2; D is undetermined. V was pared by 6 bases and J by 3 bases, with 8 bases between. Germline V gives CDR1 MDHEN, CDR2 SYDVKM. CDR3 size: 12 residues. The CDR3 is CASRTTDYGYTF. DNA of the CDR3: TGTGCCAGCAGGACCACGGACTATGGCTACACCTTC.

This clonotype showed up just a few times. The chain carries TRBV4-1 and TRBJ2-3; D not certain. The CDR3 totals 13 residues. Germline CDR1 is MGHRA and CDR2 is YSYEKL. Trimming removed 4 bases at V and 2 bases at J, with 7 bases between. As DNA, the CDR3 is TGCGCCAGCAGCCTAGATCCCACAGATACGCAGTATTTT. Amino acid sequence: CASSLDPTDTQYF.

The chain has TRBV20-1 and TRBJ2-3, with D perhaps matching TRBD2 (6 bases). V was shortened by 3 bases and J by 2 bases, with 18 bases between the two germline ends. Germline values: CDR1 DFQATT, CDR2 SNEGSKA (reference sequence). This CDR3 contains 16 residues. The CDR3 DNA reads as TGCAGTGCTAGTGGTCAGGCCCGGGGGACCACAGATACGCAGTATTTT. Its translation: CSASGQARGTTDTQYF.

The chain has TRBV4-2 and TRBJ2-5; 7 nucleotides match TRBD2. V gave up 3 bases and J gave up 5 bases; unmatched junction bases: 9. CDR3 length equals 15 residues. The germline gives CDR1 LGHNA, CDR2 YNFKEQ. CDR3 residues: CASSHSYGGSETQYF. The CDR3 nucleotides read TGTGCCAGCAGCCATAGTTACGGGGGGTCGGAGACCCAGTACTTC.

This clonotype occurred a few times. V and J are TRBV3-1 and TRBJ2-7; D gene uncertain. The V end lost 3 bases, the J end lost 7 bases, and 16 bases lay between the germline ends. The V gene's germline CDR1 is LGHDT and CDR2 YNNKEL (reference sequence). The CDR3 is made up of 14 amino acids. CDR3 sequence: CASSHLRVPLEQYF. In nucleotides, the CDR3 is TGTGCCAGCAGCCACCTCCGGGTCCCTCTGGAGCAGTACTTC.

In this sample, this clonotype turned up once. The chain links TRBV19 to TRBJ2-3; 7 bases align to TRBD2. The germline CDR1 and CDR2 sequences are LNHDA and SQIVND (reference sequence). This CDR3 region has 17 residues. The V segment lost 5 bases and the J segment 6 bases; nucleotides outside the gene matches: 17. CDR3 bases: TGTGCCAGTAGTGCCGCCTGGGGCGGGGGACCAACGGATACGCAGTATTTT. Its protein product is CASSAAWGGGPTDTQYF.

This clonotype has more than one count but fewer than ten. The chain employs TRBV5-6 and TRBJ2-7; perhaps D is TRBD1 or TRBD2 (5 bases each). V was cut by 3 bases and J by 7 bases, with 14 bases left in between. CDR1 is SGHDT, CDR2 YYEEEE, per germline. This CDR3 comprises 13 residues. The CDR3 coding sequence is TGTGCCAGCAGCTCGGGACCGCTCCAGGAGCAGTACTTC. Translated, it gives CASSSGPLQEQYF.

The chain joins TRBV7-9 to TRBJ2-3; TRBD2 aligns across 7 bases. Germline V gene sequence: CDR1 SEHNR, CDR2 FQNEAQ (reference sequence). V shed 4 bases and J 0 bases; nucleotides not matched to a gene: 4. CDR3 length: 15 residues. The CDR3 sequence: CASSSLAPSTDTQYF. CDR3 in DNA: TGTGCCAGCAGCTCACTAGCGCCGAGCACAGATACGCAGTATTTT.

This clonotype appeared a few times. V usage is TRBV11-1 and J usage is TRBJ2-5; 15 bases are shared with TRBD2. This CDR3 contains 18 residues. With V trimmed by 5 bases and J by 2 bases, 9 bases remained unmatched. CDR1 is SGHAT and CDR2 is FQDESV in the germline V gene (reference sequence). Written as DNA, the CDR3 is TGTGCCAGCAGCCTTCGGACTAGCGGGAGGGCCAGGCAAGAGACCCAGTACTTC. It codes for CASSLRTSGRARQETQYF.

The rearrangement links TRBV12-3 or TRBV12-4 to TRBJ2-2; TRBD2 matches at 11 bases. J gave up 0 bases and V 7 bases, and 7 bases lay outside the gene matches. This CDR3 is 17 amino acids long. As DNA, the CDR3 is TGTGCCAGCAATCCCGGGACTAGCGGACCGAACACCGGGGAGCTGTTTTTT. This gives the protein CASNPGTSGPNTGELFF.

The chain has TRBV7-8 and TRBJ1-4; 7 nucleotides align to TRBD1. The germline V gene has CDR1 SGHVS and CDR2 FQNEAQ. J gave up 13 bases and V 5 bases, and 10 bases lay outside the gene matches. The CDR3 loop spans 13 amino acids. CDR3 region: CASSLTPGQRLFF. In DNA form, the CDR3 reads TGTGCCAGCAGCCTAACACCGGGACAGAGACTGTTTTTT.

The chain joins TRBV5-1 to TRBJ1-1; 7 bases line up with TRBD1. The CDR3 has 15 residues. The V gene end was trimmed by 1 base and the J gene end by 3 bases; junction bases not matched to a gene: 6. Per the germline V gene, CDR1 is SGHRS and CDR2 is YFSETQ. The CDR3: CASSLLGQEHTEAFF. The CDR3 region has the DNA TGCGCCAGCAGCTTGCTCGGACAGGAGCACACTGAAGCTTTCTTT. Looking up the rest from reference TRBV5-1 and TRBJ1-1 gives the full variable domain: KAGVTQTPRYLIKTRGQQVTLSCSPISGHRSVSWYQQTPGQGLQFLFEYFSETQRNKGNFPGRFSGRQFSNSRSEMNVSTLELGDSALYLCASSLLGQEHTEAFFGQGTRLTVV.

V usage is TRBV10-3 and J usage is TRBJ2-7, with D possibly TRBD1 on 5 matching bases. V dropped 4 bases and J dropped 1 base, with 11 bases sitting between them. The length of the CDR3 is 14 residues. Germline V gene data show CDR1 as ENHRY and CDR2 as SYGVKD. CDR3 sequence reads: CAISGRVGSYEQYF. The CDR3 nucleotides are TGTGCCATCAGTGGCAGGGTTGGGTCCTACGAGCAGTACTTC.

This clonotype occurred a few times. The rearrangement joins TRBV20-1 to TRBJ2-5, with TRBD1 matching 7 bases. CDR3 length: 15 residues. Germline V gives CDR1 DFQATT, CDR2 SNEGSKA (reference sequence). V gave up 5 bases and J gave up 5 bases; unmatched junction bases: 14. CDR3 amino acids: CSARDREWSGETQYF. The CDR3 DNA reads TGCAGTGCTCGCGACAGGGAATGGTCGGGGGAGACCCAGTACTTC.

The V call is TRBV28, the J call TRBJ2-2; D is possibly TRBD1 (5 bases). Germline V gene sequence: CDR1 MDHEN, CDR2 SYDVKM. Trimming removed 6 bases from V and 0 bases from J, with 5 bases in between. CDR3 length: 13 residues. The CDR3 nucleotides read TGTGCCAGCAGGACAGCGAACACCGGGGAGCTGTTTTTT. It translates to CASRTANTGELFF.

This chain links TRBV7-9 with TRBJ2-5; 8 nucleotides agree with TRBD1. Germline V lookup: CDR1 SEHNR, CDR2 FQNEAQ (reference sequence). V lost 1 base and J lost 1; bases outside the gene matches: 5. The CDR3 loop spans 16 amino acids. CDR3 amino acids: CASSLVLQGVQETQYF. The CDR3, as DNA: TGTGCCAGCAGCTTAGTGCTACAGGGGGTCCAAGAGACCCAGTACTTC.

This clonotype was detected a few times. The CDR3 here is CASSEVRDSQFF. The CDR3 bases are TGCGCCAGCAGCGAAGTGCGAGACAGTCAGTTCTTC. The chain uses TRBV5-1 and TRBJ2-1, with a tentative D call TRBD1 (5 bases). Looked up from germline, CDR1 is SGHRS and CDR2 is YFSETQ. The CDR3 is 12 amino acids. The V gene lost 4 bases and the J gene lost 13 bases, with 15 bases spanning the gap.

Only a few counts were recorded for this clonotype. V usage is TRBV30 and J usage is TRBJ2-1; tentatively, D is TRBD2 (5 bases). The germline V gene encodes CDR1 GTSNPN and CDR2 SVGIG (reference sequence). V was clipped by 0 bases and J by 4 bases, with 19 bases between them. This CDR3 has 17 amino acids. CDR3: CAWSVGIDTGSYNEQFF. The CDR3 coding sequence is TGTGCCTGGAGTGTAGGTATAGACACGGGATCTTACAATGAGCAGTTCTTC.

CDR3 sequence (DNA): TGTGCCAGCAGCAGGGGCAGGGGGCTGGGTTCACCCCTCCACTTT. This encodes CASSRGRGLGSPLHF. The rearrangement uses TRBV11-2 and TRBJ1-6, with TRBD1 matching over 8 bases. This CDR3 spans 15 amino acids. Germline CDR1 reads SGHAT; CDR2 reads FQNNGV. Trimming took 5 bases from V and 9 from J; bases not matched to a gene: 9.

The J gene is TRBJ2-7, the V gene TRBV12-3 or TRBV12-4, with a possible D match to TRBD1 (6 bases). The CDR3 is 16 amino acids. Trimming cost V 8 bases and J 9 bases, with 29 bases left between them. CDR3 region: CASALHDETGARRQYF. In nucleotides, the CDR3 is TGTGCCAGCGCCCTCCATGACGAGACAGGAGCGCGGCGGCAGTACTTC.